This T cell receptor beta chain was documented in a study of CD4 T cells in relation to SARS-CoV-2 and coronaviruses. The wider study: TCR beta CDR3s were sequenced after approximately 11-day antigen culture of PBMCs.

Profiling relied on immunoSEQ multiplex PCR, and the TCRdb table lists in-frame clones only, not all of them. This table has some 21,000 clones, around 76% appearing once. This CDR3 is 15 amino acids long. Germline lookup yields CDR1 LGHDT and CDR2 YNNKEL (reference sequence). Trimming took off 0 bases at V and 1 base at J, with 9 bases between the two ends. This clone was detected a few times. Its matching antigen is unknown. The unexposed donors gave CD4+ T cells in about 2010-2019, prior to COVID-19. The cells were cultured for about ten days before CD4+ T cells were isolated. As cell numbers allowed, unexposed-donor CD4+ T cells faced SARS-CoV-2 S/N and four cold-coronavirus spikes. Points from the study as a whole: No crossreactivity against non-spike viral proteins was tested here.

The chain is built from TRBV3-1 (or the pseudogene TRBV3-2) and TRBJ1-1, with D maybe TRBD1 (6 bases). The source material was CD4+ T cells from PBMCs, cultured in vitro. The source is a human donor in good health. Here the CDR3 reads CASSQESGANTEAFF. CDR3 in DNA: TGTGCCAGCAGCCAAGAGTCAGGGGCGAACACTGAAGCTTTCTTT.